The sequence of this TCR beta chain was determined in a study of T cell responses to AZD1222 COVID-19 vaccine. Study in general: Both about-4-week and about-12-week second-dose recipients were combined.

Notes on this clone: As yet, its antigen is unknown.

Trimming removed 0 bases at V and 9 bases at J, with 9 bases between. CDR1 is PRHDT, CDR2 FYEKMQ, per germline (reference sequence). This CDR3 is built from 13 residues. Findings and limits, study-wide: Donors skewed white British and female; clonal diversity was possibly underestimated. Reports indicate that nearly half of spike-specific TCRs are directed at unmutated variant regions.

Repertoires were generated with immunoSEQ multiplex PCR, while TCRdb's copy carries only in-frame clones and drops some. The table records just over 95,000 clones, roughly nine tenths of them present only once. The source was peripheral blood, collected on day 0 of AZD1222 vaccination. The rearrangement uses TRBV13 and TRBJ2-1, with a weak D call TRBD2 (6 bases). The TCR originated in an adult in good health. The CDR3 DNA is TGTGCCAGCAGCTTAGGCGGGAGCCCTGAGCAGTTCTTC. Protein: CASSLGGSPEQFF.